These 31 T cell receptor beta chains originate from one sample sequenced in a study of T cells in Graves' hyperthyroidism and ophthalmopathy (dated by TCRdb to about 2019). Library generation was performed with multiplex PCR. Sequencing took place on an Illumina HiSeq 2000. TCR beta CDR3 regions were amplified from RNA transcripts. The TCR CDR3 was subjected to a first round of RT-PCR using the HTBI primer set and the Qiagen OneStep RT-PCR kit. TCRdb ran its own pipeline on the public reads, namely fastp trimming at Q25 and MiXCR clone calling, and kept in-frame beta chains. Identical CDR3 proteins give one entry, which carries the most common genes and DNA. In all, the sample holds about 250,000 distinct CDR3 sequences, and approximately 14% of those were seen once. Jointly, the top ten make up 30% to 35% of the sample. Input material: blood. These receptors all stem from a woman in her 50s with Graves' hyperthyroidism that later progressed to Graves' ophthalmopathy.

The chain combines TRBV19 with TRBJ1-1, with a possible D match to TRBD1 (5 bases). CDR3 length equals 15 residues. Deletions cut 7 bases from V and 2 bases from J, with 17 bases between. The V gene's germline CDR1 is LNHDA and CDR2 SQIVND (reference sequence). The CDR3 loop reads CASNYYGGSNTEAFF. The CDR3 DNA reads as TGTGCCAGTAACTATTACGGGGGTTCTAACACTGAAGCTTTCTTT.

The rearrangement joins TRBV4-2 to TRBJ2-1, with 8 bases that match TRBD1. The CDR3 is 16 residues long. Looked up from germline, CDR1 is LGHNA and CDR2 is YNFKEQ. The V gene end was trimmed by 5 bases and the J gene end by 4 bases; junction bases not matched to a gene: 10. The CDR3 DNA sequence: TGTGCCAGCAGCGCAGAGGGGGGACAGGTTTACAATGAGCAGTTCTTC. It encodes CASSAEGGQVYNEQFF.

The chain links TRBV10-3 to TRBJ2-3; 9 bases are a match to TRBD2. Germline lookup yields CDR1 ENHRY and CDR2 SYGVKD. The J segment lost 1 base and the V segment lost 8 bases, leaving 13 bases of the junction unmatched. The CDR3 contains 17 residues. The CDR3 nucleotides read TGTGCCATCCAATCGCGGGGGGCTAGCGGGGGCACAGATACGCAGTATTTT. This sequence encodes CAIQSRGASGGTDTQYF.

This rearrangement joins TRBV28 to TRBJ2-1; a possible D gene is TRBD2 (6 bases). Germline V CDR1 and CDR2: MDHEN, SYDVKM. The CDR3 contains 12 residues. Trimming took 5 bases from V and 10 from J, leaving 12 bases between them. DNA for the CDR3: TGTGCCAGCAGTGTAAGGAGGGTGGAGCAGTTCTTC. This gives the protein CASSVRRVEQFF.

This rearrangement joins TRBV5-1 to TRBJ1-2; TRBD1 agrees at 7 bases. The CDR3 is made up of 14 amino acids. Germline CDR1 reads SGHRS; CDR2 reads YFSETQ. Trimming cost V 8 bases and J 4 bases; bases outside gene matches: 11. CDR3 sequence: CASRVGGTVYGYTF. DNA of the CDR3: TGCGCCAGTCGAGTGGGGGGGACAGTCTATGGCTACACCTTC.

The chain uses TRBV25-1 and TRBJ2-6; D remains ambiguous. CDR1 is MGHDK, CDR2 SYGVNS, per germline. The CDR3 is 12 residues long. The V end lost 4 bases, the J end lost 3 bases, and 1 base lay between the germline ends. Here the CDR3 DNA reads TGTGCCAGCAGTGGTGGGGCCAACGTCCTGACTTTC. Translation gives CASSGGANVLTF. The entire variable domain, with the rest obtained from reference TRBV25-1 and TRBJ2-6, is as follows: EADIYQTPRYLVIGTGKKITLECSQTMGHDKMYWYQQDPGMELHLIHYSYGVNSTEKGDLSSESTVSRIRTEHFPLTLESARPSHTSQYLCASSGGANVLTFGAGSRLTVL.

This clonotype was recorded at least ten times. V is TRBV3-1 and J is TRBJ2-7; tentatively, D is TRBD2 (6 bases). Germline CDR1 is LGHDT and CDR2 is YNNKEL (reference sequence). The V and J ends lost 3 bases and 0 bases respectively, with 9 bases between them. The length of the CDR3 is 14 residues. The CDR3 DNA reads TGTGCCAGCAGCCAGGGGACTTCCTCCTACGAGCAGTACTTC. This codes for CASSQGTSSYEQYF.

This clonotype was seen repeatedly, ten times or more. The rearrangement joins TRBV6-2 or TRBV6-3 to TRBJ2-3; 7 positions agree with TRBD2. V trimming: 5 bases; J trimming: 5 bases; junction bases outside the gene matches: 10. CDR1 and CDR2 (germline): MNHEY, SVGEGT. This CDR3 is 15 amino acids long. This chain's CDR3 is CASSSPTSVKDTQYF. Here the CDR3 DNA reads TGTGCCAGCAGTAGCCCCACTAGCGTAAAAGATACGCAGTATTTT.

This clonotype showed up many times. The chain uses TRBV10-3 and TRBJ1-4, with 7 bases that match TRBD1. CDR3 length: 16 residues. Trimming cost V 0 bases and J 7 bases; bases outside gene matches: 8. Germline assignment: CDR1 ENHRY and CDR2 SYGVKD. CDR3 in amino acids: CAISESRGDSGEKLFF. CDR3 sequence (DNA): TGTGCCATCAGTGAGTCGCGAGGGGACAGTGGTGAAAAACTGTTTTTT.

This clonotype appeared many times. The V gene is TRBV11-3, the J gene TRBJ2-2, with D hard to call. V shed 6 bases and J shed 1 base, with 9 bases lying between them. From germline, CDR1 is SGHNT and CDR2 YENEEA. The CDR3 is 14 amino acids. The CDR3 DNA reads TGTGCCAGCAGTCCCTCGTGGAACACCGGGGAGCTGTTTTTT. Amino acids: CASSPSWNTGELFF.

This clonotype was recorded at least ten times. The chain is built from TRBV7-9 and TRBJ1-1; tentative D call: TRBD1 (5 bases). From germline, CDR1 is SEHNR and CDR2 FQNEAQ (reference sequence). Between the trimmed V and J ends, which lost 2 bases and 8 bases, there was a span of 15 bases. The CDR3 runs 14 residues. This CDR3 reads CASSLTGLEGEAFF. The CDR3 DNA is TGTGCCAGCAGCTTAACGGGGCTTGAAGGGGAAGCTTTCTTT.

Many counts were recorded for this clonotype. The V gene is TRBV2, the J gene TRBJ1-4, with D perhaps TRBD1 (5 bases). There are 13 residues in the CDR3. Germline lookup yields CDR1 SNHLY and CDR2 FYNNEI. Trimming removed 6 bases from V and 7 bases from J, with 12 bases in between. The CDR3 sequence: CASRPAGIEKLFF. CDR3 coding DNA: TGTGCCAGCAGACCGGCAGGGATTGAAAAACTGTTTTTT.

In its sample, this clonotype was seen many times. The V and J genes are TRBV12-3 or TRBV12-4 and TRBJ2-7, with D maybe TRBD1 (5 bases). This CDR3 contains 14 residues. The germline V and J ends were trimmed by 2 bases and 5 bases, with 13 bases remaining between them. In DNA, the CDR3 is TGTGCCAGCAGTTTATGGCAGGGAATAAACGAGCAGTACTTC. This sequence encodes CASSLWQGINEQYF.

This clonotype was observed at least ten times. The genes are TRBV11-1 and TRBJ2-5, with unresolved D. CDR1 and CDR2 from the germline V gene are SGHAT and FQDESV (reference sequence). Trimming pared 1 base from V and 7 bases from J, leaving 16 bases between. This CDR3 has 15 amino acids. The CDR3 sequence is CASSLEAPDPGTQYF. The CDR3 coding sequence is TGTGCCAGCAGCTTAGAGGCCCCCGACCCCGGGACCCAGTACTTC.

The sample holds many counts of this clonotype. This chain links TRBV20-1 with TRBJ2-7; 7 bases are a match to TRBD2. The CDR3 consists of 14 residues. The V gene end was trimmed by 7 bases and the J gene end by 2 bases; junction bases not matched to a gene: 11. Germline-derived CDR1 and CDR2 are DFQATT and SNEGSKA (reference sequence). The CDR3 bases are TGCAGTGTTCCTTCCGACGCGGGAGCCTACGAGCAGTACTTC. This gives the protein CSVPSDAGAYEQYF.

This chain joins TRBV25-1 and TRBJ1-6; 7 bases align to TRBD1. CDR3 length equals 11 residues. The V segment lost 7 bases and the J segment 14 bases; nucleotides outside the gene matches: 5. In germline, CDR1 is MGHDK, CDR2 SYGVNS. CDR3 nucleotides: TGTGCCAGCACCATCACAGGGGCCCTCCACTTT. Translation: CASTITGALHF.

This clonotype occurred a few times. The gene calls are TRBV7-3 and TRBJ2-1; 8 nucleotides match TRBD2. Trimming at V came to 1 base and at J to 5 bases, leaving 7 bases not matched to a gene. Germline values: CDR1 SGHTA, CDR2 FQGTGA. CDR3 length equals 16 residues. The CDR3 DNA sequence: TGTGCCAGCAGCTTAATAGGTCTAGCGGGCCACAATGAGCAGTTCTTC. Protein product: CASSLIGLAGHNEQFF.

Only a few counts were recorded for this clonotype. The chain is built from TRBV18 and TRBJ2-2, with 7 nucleotides matching TRBD1. Germline assignment: CDR1 KGHSH and CDR2 LQKENI. This CDR3 spans 15 amino acids. V lost 5 bases, J lost 0 bases, and 3 bases stayed unmatched. The CDR3 protein is CASSWDSSNTGELFF. The CDR3 DNA is TGTGCCAGCTCATGGGACAGTTCGAACACCGGGGAGCTGTTTTTT.

This clonotype showed up many times. This chain uses TRBV6-5 with TRBJ2-5; tentatively, D is TRBD2 (5 bases). CDR3 size: 14 residues. CDR1 and CDR2 (germline): MNHEY, SVGAGI. The ends were cut back, 0 bases at V and 5 bases at J, with 10 bases in the middle. Here the CDR3 reads CASSYSGEWETQYF. DNA for the CDR3: TGTGCCAGCAGTTACTCTGGGGAGTGGGAGACCCAGTACTTC.

As to this clonotype: A much larger clone lies a single base off, so this may be a read error. The chain combines TRBV19 with TRBJ2-7; no clear D. V was shortened by 4 bases and J by 2 bases, with 9 bases between the two germline ends. This CDR3 is built from 13 residues. Germline CDR1 LNHDA, CDR2 SQIVND (reference sequence). This chain's CDR3 is CASSKESPYEQYF. The CDR3 bases are TGTGCCAGTAGTAAGGAGAGCCCCTACGAGCAGTACTTC.

This clonotype occurred many times. The rearrangement links TRBV7-8 to TRBJ1-1, with D possibly matching TRBD1 (5 bases). Trimming removed 3 bases from V and 5 bases from J, with 10 bases in between. Germline V gives CDR1 SGHVS, CDR2 FQNEAQ. CDR3 size: 13 residues. DNA for the CDR3: TGTGCCAGCAGCTTTGTGGGACGGACTGAAGCTTTCTTT. It codes for CASSFVGRTEAFF.

This clonotype was detected many times. J is TRBJ2-5 and V is TRBV18; 7 bases line up with TRBD1. The CDR3 covers 14 residues. V shed 2 bases and J 4 bases; nucleotides not matched to a gene: 4. Germline values: CDR1 KGHSH, CDR2 LQKENI. The CDR3 DNA sequence: TGTGCCAGCTCACCAAACCCAGGGGGAGAGACCCAGTACTTC. Its translation: CASSPNPGGETQYF.

This clonotype came up many times. V usage is TRBV12-3 or TRBV12-4 and J usage is TRBJ2-1, with D uncertain. The CDR3 is 16 residues long. Trimming left V 1 base short and J 5 bases short, with 15 bases between. The CDR3 nucleotides read TGTGCCAGCAGTTTAGGTTTGGCCGTAGGAAACAATGAGCAGTTCTTC. Protein product: CASSLGLAVGNNEQFF.

This clonotype was found many times. The V call is TRBV6-1, the J call TRBJ2-5; no reliable D call. This CDR3 is built from 12 residues. Trimming removed 6 bases from V and 1 base from J, with 6 bases in between. From germline, CDR1 is MNHNS and CDR2 SASEGT. CDR3 in DNA: TGTGCCAGCAGCATGTCCCAAGAGACCCAGTACTTC. Its translation is CASSMSQETQYF.

This clonotype appeared many times. The rearrangement links TRBV3-1 to TRBJ2-1; D gene uncertain. The CDR3 has 15 amino acids. V lost 3 bases and J 4 bases, leaving 13 bases between the germline ends. Per germline, CDR1 LGHDT and CDR2 YNNKEL (reference sequence). For the CDR3, the DNA is TGTGCCAGCAGCCAGAATTCCCGGCTTTACAATGAGCAGTTCTTC. Its protein product is CASSQNSRLYNEQFF.

This clonotype has at least ten counts. This chain uses TRBV11-1 with TRBJ2-1, with 10 positions matching TRBD2. The germline V gene encodes CDR1 SGHAT and CDR2 FQDESV (reference sequence). Losses at the gene ends were 2 bases for V and 5 bases for J; bases not matched to a gene: 6. CDR3 length equals 16 residues. CDR3 residues: CASSLNSGRAHNEQFF. The CDR3 DNA reads TGTGCCAGCAGCTTAAACAGCGGGAGGGCCCACAATGAGCAGTTCTTC.

This clonotype was picked up many times. The chain is built from TRBV10-3 and TRBJ2-3; D is uncertain. This CDR3 contains 14 residues. The V and J ends lost 2 bases and 2 bases respectively, with 8 bases between them. Germline-derived CDR1 and CDR2 are ENHRY and SYGVKD. CDR3 in amino acids: CAISETTHTDTQYF. The CDR3 region has the DNA TGTGCCATCAGTGAGACGACGCACACAGATACGCAGTATTTT.

This clonotype occurred many times. This chain links TRBV6-5 with TRBJ2-5; D is ambiguous. The CDR3 contains 14 residues. Trimming stripped 0 bases from V and 5 bases from J, with 10 bases between. Germline-derived CDR1 and CDR2 are MNHEY and SVGAGI. CDR3 sequence (DNA): TGTGCCAGCAGTTACTCGAGATGGGATGAGACCCAGTACTTC. It encodes CASSYSRWDETQYF.

This clonotype showed up many times. The rearrangement joins TRBV27 to TRBJ2-3; 10 positions agree with TRBD1. The J segment lost 2 bases and the V segment lost 4 bases, leaving 3 bases of the junction unmatched. Germline CDR1 MNHEY, CDR2 SMNVEV (reference sequence). The CDR3 sequence is 15 residues long. Here the CDR3 DNA reads TGTGCCAGCAGTTCCGGACAGGGGGTCACAGATACGCAGTATTTT. It translates to CASSSGQGVTDTQYF.

This rearrangement joins TRBV9 to TRBJ1-1; D possibly corresponds to TRBD1 (5 bases). The V gene's germline CDR1 is SGDLS and CDR2 YYNGEE. This CDR3 is built from 18 residues. Trimming pared 0 bases from V and 1 base from J, leaving 19 bases between. The CDR3 region has the DNA TGTGCCAGCAGCGTAGAACCCAGCACCGGGACGCCGAACACTGAAGCTTTCTTT. Translating gives CASSVEPSTGTPNTEAFF.

This clonotype occurred many times. The chain joins TRBV28 to TRBJ2-1, with TRBD1 matching 10 bases. Germline values: CDR1 MDHEN, CDR2 SYDVKM. V gave up 3 bases and J gave up 4 bases; unmatched junction bases: 18. CDR3 length: 20 amino acids. The CDR3 DNA is TGTGCCAGCAGTTTTCCGCGGGACAGGGGTCGGATGGGGCTTTACAATGAGCAGTTCTTC. Its translation is CASSFPRDRGRMGLYNEQFF. The whole variable domain, remainder taken from reference TRBV28 and TRBJ2-1, is DVKVTQSSRYLVKRTGEKVFLECVQDMDHENMFWYRQDPGLGLRLIYFSYDVKMKEKGDIPEGYSVSREKKERFSLILESASTNQTSMYLCASSFPRDRGRMGLYNEQFFGPGTRLTVL.